Sequencing of this T cell receptor (beta chain) was carried out in a study of blood T cell repertoires in COVID-19. Study at large: Specimens from acute and convalescent COVID-19 originated in the United States, Italy and Spain.

Participants had their cohort set by participant-reported clinical history. Recovered status applied to Cohort 3 donors who had two consecutive negative PCRs. It also applied to those with clearance or with symptom resolution. The repertoire was sequenced with immunoSEQ multiplex PCR; TCRdb's copy has only in-frame clones and lacks some. The sample contains 400,000 or so clones, around 90% of which appear only once. V dropped 0 bases and J dropped 0 bases, with 12 bases sitting between them. The CDR3 is made up of 17 amino acids. CDR1 and CDR2 from the germline V gene are ENHRY and SYGVKD. The TCR was taken from a man younger than 35 who had recovered from COVID-19. The J gene is TRBJ1-3, the V gene TRBV10-3; D is ambiguous. The source material was PBMCs or T cells enriched from blood (not recorded which). The CDR3 sequence: CAISESTPAHSGNTIYF. CDR3 nucleotides: TGTGCCATCAGTGAGTCGACCCCAGCGCACTCTGGAAACACCATATATTTT.